The 9 T cell receptor beta chains in this list originate from one sample, sequenced in a study of cytomegalovirus exposure and HLA in healthy donors. Assay: immunoSEQ multiplex PCR; the TCRdb copy retains only in-frame clones and omits some. The sample gives approximately 100,000 clones, 88% of which show up once; 1.5% to 2% is in the top ten. Input material: PBMCs. Receptors originate from a woman aged 18-29 years in good health and CMV-seropositive.

This chain links TRBV5-1 with TRBJ2-6; D is ambiguous. Trimming cost V 6 bases and J 0 bases, with 7 bases left between them. CDR1 is SGHRS, CDR2 YFSETQ, per germline. The CDR3 is made up of 14 amino acids. CDR3 sequence reads: CASKDISGANVLTF. The CDR3 nucleotides are TGCGCCAGCAAAGACATCTCTGGGGCCAACGTCCTGACTTTC.

V and J are TRBV10-1 and TRBJ2-7; 7 nucleotides match TRBD1. This CDR3 is built from 12 residues. Germline V CDR1 and CDR2: WNHNN, SYGVQD (reference sequence). J gave up 2 bases and V 9 bases, and 4 bases lay outside the gene matches. The CDR3 reads CASGQVPYEQYF. CDR3 coding DNA: TGCGCCAGTGGACAGGTTCCCTACGAGCAGTACTTC.

Concerning this clone itself: Additional DNA sequences in this sample encode the identical CDR3. J is TRBJ2-5 and V is TRBV7-2; 8 nucleotides align to TRBD1. The CDR3 contains 13 residues. In germline, CDR1 is SGHTA, CDR2 FQGNSA. V trimming: 5 bases; J trimming: 5 bases; junction bases outside the gene matches: 4. CDR3 in amino acids: CASSPTGGETQYF. CDR3 nucleotide sequence: TGTGCCAGCAGCCCCACAGGGGGGGAGACCCAGTACTTC.

V gene TRBV27 combines with J gene TRBJ1-2; D uncertain. Germline V CDR1 and CDR2: MNHEY, SMNVEV (reference sequence). The CDR3 consists of 14 residues. The V and J ends lost 6 bases and 3 bases respectively, with 14 bases between them. This chain's CDR3 is CASRVGGLDYGYTF. CDR3 nucleotide sequence: TGTGCCAGCAGAGTGGGCGGGCTCGACTATGGCTACACCTTC.

This chain links TRBV5-1 with TRBJ2-5; D might be TRBD2 (6 bases). This CDR3 has 15 amino acids. Germline V lookup: CDR1 SGHRS, CDR2 YFSETQ. The germline V and J ends were trimmed by 1 base and 2 bases, with 12 bases remaining between them. The CDR3 DNA reads TGCGCCAGCAGCTTGACGCGGGCGGGGCAAGAGACCCAGTACTTC. This codes for CASSLTRAGQETQYF.

V and J are TRBV29-1 and TRBJ2-7, with TRBD1 matching over 8 bases. Per germline, CDR1 SQVTM and CDR2 ANQGSEA. This CDR3 is 14 amino acids long. V was pared by 3 bases and J by 3 bases, with 7 bases of the junction left unmatched. The CDR3 region has the DNA TGCAGCGTTGAGGGCAGGGGGCAAGTCTACGAGCAGTACGTC. It specifies CSVEGRGQVYEQYV.

The gene calls are TRBV7-9 and TRBJ2-2; D not certain. CDR3 length equals 14 residues. CDR1 is SEHNR, CDR2 FQNEAQ, per germline (reference sequence). The V gene lost 8 bases and the J gene lost 1 base, with 11 bases spanning the gap. The CDR3 is CASCLPENTGELFF. CDR3 DNA: TGTGCCAGCTGCCTGCCAGAGAACACCGGGGAGCTGTTTTTT.

The J gene is TRBJ2-3, the V gene TRBV4-3; 8 positions match TRBD2. With V trimmed by 5 bases and J by 5 bases, 6 bases remained unmatched. The germline gives CDR1 LGHNA, CDR2 YSLEER. This CDR3 spans 14 amino acids. CDR3 coding DNA: TGCGCCAGCAGCTTCGGGGGGGCCGAAGATACGCAGTATTTT. Residues: CASSFGGAEDTQYF.

This clone was observed a handful of times. The chain links TRBV27 to TRBJ1-5; 7 bases match TRBD1. The germline V gene encodes CDR1 MNHEY and CDR2 SMNVEV (reference sequence). After removal of 6 bases from V and 5 bases from J, the junction contained 7 bases not matched to a gene. This CDR3 has 14 amino acids. CDR3 amino acids: CASSTQGGDQPQHF. For the CDR3, the DNA is TGTGCCAGCAGCACCCAGGGGGGCGATCAGCCCCAGCATTTT.